This TCR beta chain was found in a study of CXCR3-negative and CXCR3-positive naive CD8 T cells. Study conclusions and caveats: Comparison of naive cells showed more hydrophobic TRB CDR3s in CXCR3-positive than in CXCR3-negative naive cells. Diversity in memory CD8+ cells fell much lower than the comparably high levels seen in both naive subsets. The study found CXCR3 expression partially decreased after cryopreservation and ran most assays on fresh PBMCs.

The authors made the TRB cDNA libraries by 5' RACE using UMI labels. TCRdb re-called the 5' RACE reads, yielding one record per CDR3 amino acid sequence without DNA. The listing records around 140,000 distinct CDR3 sequences. Notes on this clonotype: Its specificity is not known.

The CDR3 has 14 amino acids. The V gene's germline CDR1 is MNHEY and CDR2 SMNVEV (reference sequence). CD8+ T cell subsets were each sorted in triplicate, a few hundred thousand cells apiece. The chain carries TRBV27 and TRBJ2-7; TCRdb names TRBD1, which stays unverified in the absence of DNA. This TCR derives from a human donor in good health. Some clones in this sample may be carry-over from other donors' samples. The specimen was naive CXCR3- CD8+ T cells from blood. The subset: CD45RO-CCR7+CD27+CD95- naive CD8+ T cells lacking CXCR3 (TNR3-). CDR3 loop: CASRPHTGLYEQYF.